Listed below are T cell receptor beta chains from one sample, sequenced in a study of cytomegalovirus exposure and HLA in healthy donors. Method: immunoSEQ multiplex PCR; TCRdb's copy keeps in-frame clones and lacks some. The table records hundreds of thousands of clones, 75% to 90% of them present only once. The sequenced sample was PBMCs. The receptor set was obtained from a woman between 18 and 29 years old in good health and CMV-seronegative. CDR3s include the opening cysteine and the closing phenylalanine or tryptophan. The order of the fields is clone size, V gene, J gene, D gene, CDR3 DNA, CDR3 protein. D genes are given only for firm matches. Size is stated for part of the rows, as once, few or many counts, or as a class when the clone is expanded.

NA	TRBV18	TRBJ2-7	NA	TGTGCCAGCTCACGGGACACTCATTCGTTAATCCACGAGCAGTACTTC	CASSRDTHSLIHEQYF
NA	TRBV6-5	TRBJ2-1	NA	TGTGCCAGCATTCCCGGTCGGTCCTCCTACAATGAGCAGTTCTTC	CASIPGRSSYNEQFF
NA	TRBV21-1	TRBJ2-7	NA	TGTGCCAGCAGCAATCGGGAGAGCTCCTACGAGCAGTACTTC	CASSNRESSYEQYF
NA	TRBV18	TRBJ2-1	TRBD2	TGTGCCAGCTCGCGTCTCCTTGGGTCAGCGGGAGATCAGTTCTTC	CASSRLLGSAGDQFF
NA	TRBV7-9	TRBJ2-5	TRBD2	TGTGCCAGCACTCCTCGACTAGCGGCCCAAGAGACCCAGTACTTC	CASTPRLAAQETQYF
NA	TRBV6-1	TRBJ1-1	NA	TGTGCCAGCAGTCCGGGAGAAGAAGACACTGAAGCTTTCTTT	CASSPGEEDTEAFF
NA	TRBV7-9	TRBJ1-2	NA	TGTGCCAGCAGCTTCCCCTCCATCCGGGGCAGGGGCGAAGGCTACACCTTC	CASSFPSIRGRGEGYTF
NA	TRBV27	TRBJ1-4	NA	TGTGCCAGCAGTCCCAGGACAAAGGGTGAAAAACTGTTTTTT	CASSPRTKGEKLFF
NA	TRBV5-1	TRBJ2-3	TRBD2	TGCGCCAGCAGCTTGGGCGGACTAGCGGACTCCACAGATACGCAGTATTTT	CASSLGGLADSTDTQYF
NA	TRBV6-1	TRBJ2-5	NA	TGTGCCAGCAGTCTAAGGCGGGAGACCCAGTACTTC	CASSLRRETQYF
NA	TRBV20-1	TRBJ2-1	NA	TGCAGTGCCCCGGCCTACAATGAGCAGTTCTTC	CSAPAYNEQFF
NA	TRBV2	TRBJ2-3	NA	TGTGCCAGCAGTGAAGCGAGGCGCACAGATACGCAGTATTTT	CASSEARRTDTQYF
NA	TRBV7-9	TRBJ1-2	NA	TGTGCCAGCAGCTTAGATGGCTCAGGGCACAATGGCTACACCTTC	CASSLDGSGHNGYTF
once	TRBV4-1	TRBJ1-6	NA	TGCGCCAGCAGCCAAGGGGGTCTCCGGAGGAATTCACCCCTCCACTTT	CASSQGGLRRNSPLHF
NA	TRBV19	TRBJ2-2	NA	TGTGCCGGAGGCTCGATATCCACCGGGGAGCTGTTTTTT	CAGGSISTGELFF
NA	TRBV19	TRBJ1-1	TRBD1	TGTGCCAGTAGTCGGGGACAGGGTGAAGCTTTCTTT	CASSRGQGEAFF
NA	TRBV11-2	TRBJ2-7	TRBD1	TGTGCCAGCAGCTTAGATCCTGGGACAGGGCGGAGGGAGCAGTACTTC	CASSLDPGTGRREQYF
NA	TRBV6-5	TRBJ2-7	NA	TGTGCCAGCAGTTACTCGAGAACTACTTCCTACGAGCAGTACTTC	CASSYSRTTSYEQYF
NA	TRBV15	TRBJ2-3	NA	TGTGCCACCAGGGCCCAAGGAGCCGATCGGCGCTATTTACCGCAGTATTTT	CATRAQGADRRYLPQYF
NA	TRBV30	TRBJ2-7	NA	TGTGCCTGGAGTCGAAACCAGGGGCACGAGCAGTACTTC	CAWSRNQGHEQYF
NA	TRBV11-2	TRBJ2-1	NA	TGTGCCAGCAGCTTAGGGGTGCTTATCGCGGGGAATGAGCAGTTCTTC	CASSLGVLIAGNEQFF
NA	TRBV27	TRBJ2-7	NA	TGTGCCAGCAGTGCCGGACAGTTCCACGAGCAGTACTTC	CASSAGQFHEQYF
NA	TRBV25-1	TRBJ1-1	NA	TGTGCCAGCAGTGACATACACGACACTGAAGCTTTCTTT	CASSDIHDTEAFF
NA	TRBV6-1	TRBJ2-5	NA	TGTGCCAGCAGTGAGGGGAGTTGGGAGACCCAGTACTTC	CASSEGSWETQYF